These 8 T cell receptor beta chains were all obtained from the same sample, sequenced in a study of patients and donors after allogeneic stem cell transplantation. One entry per CDR3 protein results from TCRdb running MiXCR on the RT-PCR reads. Among around 170,000 distinct CDR3 sequences listed, roughly 24% were seen once. Specimen: blood, either unsorted or a sorted T cell fraction (not recorded which). Source of these receptors: a human donor who was either an allogeneic HSCT recipient or a stem cell or donor lymphocyte infusion donor (not recorded which). It is not recorded whose cells these are; they may come from a transplant donor.

The rearrangement links TRBV5-1 to TRBJ1-2; D call uncertain. The V gene lost 0 bases and the J gene lost 0 bases, with 9 bases spanning the gap. CDR3 length: 15 residues. The germline CDR1 and CDR2 sequences are SGHRS and YFSETQ. The CDR3 nucleotides are TGCGCCAGCAGCTTGGGAGATGTCGCTAACTATGGCTACACCTTC. It yields the protein CASSLGDVANYGYTF.

This clonotype has only one observation. This sequence joins TRBV5-8 and TRBJ2-7; D remains unclear. V dropped 1 base and J dropped 6 bases, with 8 bases sitting between them. Germline V gene lookup returns CDR1 SGHTS and CDR2 YDEGEE. The CDR3 contains 12 residues. Here the CDR3 DNA reads TGTGCCAGCAGCTTGTATGCTGGCGAGCAGTACTTC. Its translation: CASSLYAGEQYF.

The rearrangement joins TRBV6-5 to TRBJ2-2, with a weak D call TRBD2 (5 bases). The length of the CDR3 is 12 residues. Per germline, CDR1 MNHEY and CDR2 SVGAGI. Between the trimmed V and J ends, which lost 5 bases and 8 bases, there was a span of 9 bases. The CDR3 DNA follows: TGTGCCAGCAGTCAGCGACTAGGGGAGCTGTTTTTT. It yields the protein CASSQRLGELFF.

The genes are TRBV20-1 and TRBJ2-4; D uncertain. Trimming pared 3 bases from V and 3 bases from J, leaving 9 bases between. The CDR3 length is 13 residues. CDR1 DFQATT and CDR2 SNEGSKA come from the germline V gene (reference sequence). The CDR3 here is CSASKGVKNIQYF. The DNA of the CDR3 is TGCAGTGCTAGTAAGGGCGTCAAAAACATTCAGTACTTC.

The rearrangement joins TRBV5-1 to TRBJ1-2; possible D gene TRBD1, 5 bases. CDR1 is SGHRS, CDR2 YFSETQ, per germline. The CDR3 covers 16 residues. Trimming pared 4 bases from V and 4 bases from J, leaving 20 bases between. CDR3 sequence (DNA): TGCGCCAGCAGCGTCGGCTTGACGGGACCGCTCTATGGCTACACCTTC. This translates into CASSVGLTGPLYGYTF.

This clonotype was detected a few times. CDR3 coding DNA: TGTGCCAGCAGTTTTTCACAGGGGGCTTACGAGCAGTACTTC. It is translated as CASSFSQGAYEQYF. The genes are TRBV27 and TRBJ2-7; 9 positions agree with TRBD1. Looked up from germline, CDR1 is MNHEY and CDR2 is SMNVEV (reference sequence). The CDR3 has 14 amino acids. After removal of 3 bases from V and 4 bases from J, the junction contained 4 bases not matched to a gene.

This clonotype was picked up a small number of times. The rearrangement links TRBV3-1 to TRBJ2-7, with D perhaps assigned TRBD1 or TRBD2 (5 bases each). V dropped 0 bases and J dropped 1 base, with 10 bases sitting between them. Germline V gene lookup returns CDR1 LGHDT and CDR2 YNNKEL (reference sequence). The CDR3 covers 15 residues. The CDR3 loop is CASSQETGGSYEQYF. Here the CDR3 DNA reads TGTGCCAGCAGCCAAGAAACAGGCGGGTCCTACGAGCAGTACTTC.

CDR3 in amino acids: CASSYSMEETQYF. DNA for the CDR3: TGTGCCAGCAGTTACTCAATGGAGGAGACCCAGTACTTC. The chain couples TRBV6-5 to TRBJ2-5, with D unresolved. Germline loops: CDR1 MNHEY, CDR2 SVGAGI. CDR3 size: 13 residues. V dropped 0 bases and J dropped 5 bases, with 7 bases sitting between them.